The 5 T cell receptor beta chains presented below share a single source sample, sequenced in a study of T cells in Graves' hyperthyroidism and ophthalmopathy. RNA transcripts provided the source from which TCR beta CDR3 regions were amplified. An initial round of RT-PCR targeting the TCR CDR3 relied on the HTBI primer set. TCRdb fed the multiplex PCR reads into MiXCR, producing one record per CDR3 protein. The sample lists about 640,000 distinct CDR3 sequences, around 21% occurring once. The specimen was blood. These receptor sequences come from a young man with Graves' ophthalmopathy.

This clonotype was picked up many times. This chain links TRBV7-2 with TRBJ2-7; D perhaps matches TRBD2 (6 bases). Germline V gene lookup returns CDR1 SGHTA and CDR2 FQGNSA. V was clipped by 1 base and J by 5 bases, with 12 bases between them. CDR3 length equals 14 residues. CDR3 residues: CASSLEDSGDEQYF. In nucleotides, the CDR3 is TGTGCCAGCAGCTTAGAGGATTCGGGGGACGAGCAGTACTTC.

At least ten counts were recorded for this clonotype. The chain has TRBV7-8 and TRBJ2-2; TRBD1 matches 9 bases. This CDR3 has 15 residues. Looked up from germline, CDR1 is SGHVS and CDR2 is FQNEAQ. The V segment lost 0 bases and the J segment 6 bases; nucleotides outside the gene matches: 2. CDR3 sequence reads: CASSLADRGAGELFF. CDR3 coding DNA: TGTGCCAGCAGCTTAGCGGACAGGGGAGCCGGGGAGCTGTTTTTT.

At least ten counts were recorded for this clonotype. The rearrangement links TRBV18 to TRBJ2-5; D ambiguous. V dropped 1 base and J dropped 3 bases, with 12 bases sitting between them. Germline CDR1 KGHSH, CDR2 LQKENI. The CDR3 totals 15 residues. CDR3 loop: CASSPRRMAKETQYF. The DNA for the CDR3 is TGTGCCAGCTCACCACGGCGTATGGCTAAAGAGACCCAGTACTTC.

The table lists this clonotype with a few counts. V gene TRBV7-8 combines with J gene TRBJ2-7; 9 bases line up with TRBD1. Per the germline V gene, CDR1 is SGHVS and CDR2 is FQNEAQ. This CDR3 has 18 residues. Trimming cost V 5 bases and J 2 bases; bases outside gene matches: 16. CDR3 nucleotide sequence: TGTGCCAGCAGCGAACGCGGGACAGGGAAGTACCGGGCCTACGAGCAGTACTTC. This codes for CASSERGTGKYRAYEQYF.

The genes are TRBV24-1 and TRBJ2-5, with 8 bases matching TRBD2. Germline CDR1 KGHDR, CDR2 SFDVKD. The CDR3 runs to 15 residues. With 3 bases clipped from V and 5 bases from J, the junction kept 7 bases outside the gene matches. Here the CDR3 reads CATSDPRGAKETQYF. The CDR3 DNA reads as TGTGCCACCAGTGATCCGCGGGGGGCCAAGGAGACCCAGTACTTC.